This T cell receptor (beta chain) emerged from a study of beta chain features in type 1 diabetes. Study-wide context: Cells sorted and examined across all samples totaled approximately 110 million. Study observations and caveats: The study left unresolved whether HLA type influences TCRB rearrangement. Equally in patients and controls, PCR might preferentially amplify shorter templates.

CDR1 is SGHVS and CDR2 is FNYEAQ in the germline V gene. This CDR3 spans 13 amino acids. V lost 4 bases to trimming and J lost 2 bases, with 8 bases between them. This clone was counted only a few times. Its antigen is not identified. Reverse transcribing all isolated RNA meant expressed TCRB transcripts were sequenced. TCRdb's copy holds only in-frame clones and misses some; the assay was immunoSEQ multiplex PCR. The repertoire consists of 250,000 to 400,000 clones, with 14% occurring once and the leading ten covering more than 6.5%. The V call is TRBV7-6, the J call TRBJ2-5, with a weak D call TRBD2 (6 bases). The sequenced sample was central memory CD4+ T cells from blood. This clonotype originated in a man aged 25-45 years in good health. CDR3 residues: CASSSGLQETQYF. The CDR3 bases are TGTGCCAGCAGCTCGGGACTTCAAGAGACCCAGTACTTC.